A single sample is the source of the 5 T cell receptor beta chains below, sequenced in a study of blood T cell repertoires in COVID-19. Measured with immunoSEQ multiplex PCR; TCRdb has only the in-frame clones, and not every one. There are roughly 200,000 clones in the sample; 84% occur only once, and approximately 5% lies in the top ten. Sequenced: peripheral blood. Every receptor here comes from a woman in her 70s with active or convalescent COVID-19.

The J gene is TRBJ1-1, the V gene TRBV2, with D possibly matching TRBD1 (5 bases). The germline CDR1 and CDR2 sequences are SNHLY and FYNNEI. The CDR3 extends over 14 amino acids. V was pared by 4 bases and J by 3 bases, with 12 bases between. In DNA form, the CDR3 reads TGTGCCAGCAGTGGAAGGGGAATTTACACTGAAGCTTTCTTT. It encodes CASSGRGIYTEAFF.

The chain is built from TRBV14 and TRBJ2-3; 9 positions match TRBD1. Germline V gene data show CDR1 as SGHDN and CDR2 as FVKESK. CDR3 length equals 15 residues. Trimming removed 4 bases from V and 1 base from J; junction bases left unmatched: 3. In DNA form, the CDR3 reads TGTGCCAGCAGCCCCGGACAGGGGCGCACAGATACGCAGTATTTT. Protein: CASSPGQGRTDTQYF.

The CDR3 spells CSVEGVPDRAPDTQYF. The CDR3, as DNA: TGCAGCGTTGAGGGGGTACCGGACAGGGCCCCAGATACGCAGTATTTT. J is TRBJ2-3 and V is TRBV29-1; 8 bases line up with TRBD1. The trim removed 3 bases at V and 4 bases at J, leaving 12 bases unmatched. The CDR3 has 16 amino acids. From germline, CDR1 is SQVTM and CDR2 ANQGSEA.

This CDR3 is CASSPARGTSGSYNEQFF. The CDR3 nucleotides are TGTGCCAGCTCACCGGCCCGGGGGACTAGCGGGTCGTACAATGAGCAGTTCTTC. The chain is built from TRBV18 and TRBJ2-1, with 12 bases lining up with TRBD2. The length of the CDR3 is 18 residues. Germline lookup yields CDR1 KGHSH and CDR2 LQKENI. J lost 4 bases, V lost 3 bases, and 10 bases had no gene match.

V and J are TRBV5-1 and TRBJ2-1; 10 nucleotides agree with TRBD2. The CDR3 length is 14 residues. CDR1 is SGHRS, CDR2 YFSETQ, per germline. Trimming cost V 1 base and J 7 bases; bases outside gene matches: 2. The CDR3 sequence is CASSLSSGRNEQFF. CDR3 sequence (DNA): TGCGCCAGCAGCTTGTCTAGCGGGAGAAATGAGCAGTTCTTC.